Shown below are 28 T cell receptor beta chains from a single sample sequenced in a study of blood T cell repertoires in COVID-19. Only in-frame clones appear in the TCRdb table, and some are missing; sequencing was by immunoSEQ multiplex PCR. Here the sample spans 170,000 or so clones, over 75% being singletons. Sequencing input: peripheral blood. The receptor source for this set is a man in his 70s with active or convalescent COVID-19.

The rearrangement joins TRBV3-1 (or the pseudogene TRBV3-2) to TRBJ1-2; 7 bases match TRBD1. Trimming at V came to 5 bases and at J to 2 bases, leaving 5 bases not matched to a gene. Germline V gene lookup returns CDR1 LGHDT and CDR2 YNNKEL (reference sequence). The CDR3 is 14 amino acids. The CDR3 spells CASSLGTANYGYTF. CDR3 bases: TGTGCCAGCAGCTTAGGGACAGCAAACTATGGCTACACCTTC.

The chain combines TRBV4-3 with TRBJ1-1; weak D call: TRBD1 (6 bases). The V and J ends lost 5 bases and 1 base respectively, with 11 bases between them. The CDR3 is 14 amino acids. The germline V gene has CDR1 LGHNA and CDR2 YSLEER. CDR3 sequence: CASSARGRNTEAFF. As DNA, the CDR3 is TGCGCCAGCAGCGCCAGGGGCCGGAACACTGAAGCTTTCTTT.

The chain joins TRBV5-5 to TRBJ2-1; 12 bases map to TRBD2. This CDR3 spans 15 amino acids. Germline CDR1 and CDR2: SGHKS and YYEKEE (reference sequence). The V segment lost 2 bases and the J segment 6 bases; nucleotides outside the gene matches: 3. The chain's CDR3 is CASSFPGLAGNEQFF. CDR3 DNA sequence: TGTGCCAGCAGCTTTCCGGGACTAGCGGGCAATGAGCAGTTCTTC. Full variable domain (rest looked up from reference TRBV5-5 and TRBJ2-1): DAGVTQSPTHLIKTRGQQVTLRCSPISGHKSVSWYQQVLGQGPQFIFQYYEKEERGRGNFPDRFSARQFPNYSSELNVNALLLGDSALYLCASSFPGLAGNEQFFGPGTRLTVL.

The rearrangement links TRBV30 to TRBJ1-2; the match to TRBD1 covers 7 bases. Germline V gene lookup returns CDR1 GTSNPN and CDR2 SVGIG (reference sequence). The CDR3 consists of 10 residues. V dropped 7 bases and J dropped 8; count of bases not matched to a gene: 4. Here the CDR3 reads CAYDRAGYTF. The CDR3 DNA reads TGTGCCTACGACAGGGCCGGCTACACCTTC. Full variable domain (rest looked up from reference TRBV30 and TRBJ1-2): SQTIHQWPATLVQPVGSPLSLECTVEGTSNPNLYWYRQAAGRGLQLLFYSVGIGQISSEVPQNLSASRPQDRQFILSSKKLLLSDSGFYLCAYDRAGYTFGSGTRLTVV.

The gene calls are TRBV27 and TRBJ2-3, with 12 bases that match TRBD1. The CDR3 has 18 amino acids. The trim removed 2 bases at V and 4 bases at J, leaving 10 bases unmatched. Germline V CDR1 and CDR2: MNHEY, SMNVEV (reference sequence). The CDR3 is CASSLPRVGQGAADTQYF. The CDR3 DNA is TGTGCCAGCAGTTTACCCCGGGTGGGACAGGGGGCTGCAGATACGCAGTATTTT.

This clone appeared a single time. The V and J genes are TRBV30 and TRBJ1-6; TRBD1 matches 7 bases. CDR1 and CDR2 (germline): GTSNPN, SVGIG (reference sequence). This CDR3 comprises 14 residues. J was trimmed by 5 bases and V by 2 bases; bases with no gene match: 3. The CDR3 DNA is TGTGCCTGGAGTCCGGGACAGAATAATTCACCCCTCCACTTT. The encoded protein is CAWSPGQNNSPLHF. Together with reference TRBV30 and TRBJ1-6, the CDR3 gives the full variable domain: SQTIHQWPATLVQPVGSPLSLECTVEGTSNPNLYWYRQAAGRGLQLLFYSVGIGQISSEVPQNLSASRPQDRQFILSSKKLLLSDSGFYLCAWSPGQNNSPLHFGNGTRLTVT.

J is TRBJ2-1 and V is TRBV18; TRBD2 matches at 15 bases. CDR3 length: 16 amino acids. With V trimmed by 2 bases and J by 7 bases, 3 bases remained unmatched. CDR1 KGHSH and CDR2 LQKENI come from the germline V gene. The CDR3 DNA follows: TGTGCCAGCTCACCATGGACTAGCGGGGGGGCTAATGAGCAGTTCTTC. Its protein is CASSPWTSGGANEQFF.

The chain is built from TRBV29-1 and TRBJ2-1, with 7 bases matching TRBD2. CDR3 length: 17 amino acids. The germline CDR1 and CDR2 sequences are SQVTM and ANQGSEA. V lost 3 bases and J lost 2; bases outside the gene matches: 13. This chain's CDR3 is CSVEGIGASGAYNEQFF. The CDR3 coding sequence is TGCAGCGTTGAGGGTATTGGGGCTAGCGGAGCCTACAATGAGCAGTTCTTC.

The chain employs TRBV5-1 and TRBJ1-5; D unresolved. CDR1 is SGHRS, CDR2 YFSETQ, per germline. The CDR3 is made up of 13 amino acids. Trimming removed 0 bases at V and 4 bases at J, with 5 bases between. CDR3 residues: CASSLGVNQPQHF. The CDR3 region has the DNA TGCGCCAGCAGCTTGGGCGTTAATCAGCCCCAGCATTTT.

The chain combines TRBV6-7 with TRBJ1-2; weak D call: TRBD1 (5 bases). TRBV6-7 has ORF status, its function being uncertain. V was cut by 2 bases and J by 4 bases, with 17 bases left in between. The CDR3 is made up of 16 amino acids. CDR3 in DNA: TGTGCCAGCAGTTACCGGGGGGAGGGGTTGGCCTATGGCTACACCTTC. Its translation: CASSYRGEGLAYGYTF.

The chain recombines TRBV6-2 or TRBV6-3 with TRBJ2-1; possible D gene TRBD2, 5 bases. This CDR3 comprises 15 residues. Germline values: CDR1 MNHEY, CDR2 SVGEGT. Trimming removed 2 bases at V and 6 bases at J, with 14 bases between. The CDR3 nucleotides are TGTGCCAGCAGTTACCGGGCTAGCAGTGGCAATGAGCAGTTCTTC. It is translated as CASSYRASSGNEQFF.

V gene TRBV6-5 combines with J gene TRBJ1-1; 10 bases line up with TRBD1. CDR1 and CDR2 from the germline V gene are MNHEY and SVGAGI. V shed 8 bases, J shed 0 bases, and the junction held 3 bases outside the gene matches. This CDR3 is built from 14 residues. CDR3 DNA: TGTGCCAGCTGGGGACAGGGGATGAACACTGAAGCTTTCTTT. Translation gives CASWGQGMNTEAFF.

CDR3 in amino acids: CASSGRGMPYEQYF. In DNA form, the CDR3 reads TGTGCCAGCAGCGGTAGGGGGATGCCCTACGAGCAGTACTTC. The chain has TRBV11-2 and TRBJ2-7; possibly TRBD1 for D (6 bases). Deletions cut 5 bases from V and 2 bases from J, with 13 bases between. The CDR3 spans 14 residues. Germline V gene sequence: CDR1 SGHAT, CDR2 FQNNGV.

The table lists this clone with a count of one. The genes are TRBV2 and TRBJ2-3; D is uncertain. The CDR3 has 10 residues. Trimming removed 7 bases at V and 9 bases at J, with 8 bases between. CDR1 and CDR2 from the germline V gene are SNHLY and FYNNEI. The CDR3 coding sequence is TGTGCCAGCAAGGTGGAGACGCAGTATTTT. Translating gives CASKVETQYF.

This chain links TRBV6-6 with TRBJ2-3, with TRBD1 matching over 8 bases. This CDR3 spans 15 amino acids. Losses at the gene ends were 7 bases for V and 1 base for J; bases not matched to a gene: 7. Germline CDR1 is MNHNY and CDR2 is SVGAGI (reference sequence). CDR3 nucleotide sequence: TGTGCCAGCACAGACAGGGGCGGGGGCACAGATACGCAGTATTTT. Translating gives CASTDRGGGTDTQYF.

V is TRBV29-1 and J is TRBJ2-5; 9 bases fit TRBD1. CDR1 and CDR2 from the germline V gene are SQVTM and ANQGSEA. V dropped 4 bases and J dropped 4; count of bases not matched to a gene: 4. The CDR3 is 13 amino acids. CDR3 protein: CSVGQGGRETQYF. CDR3 nucleotides: TGCAGCGTTGGACAGGGGGGTCGAGAGACCCAGTACTTC.

The CDR3 reads CASAGDQETQYF. In nucleotides, the CDR3 is TGTGCCAGCGCGGGGGACCAAGAGACCCAGTACTTC. The V and J genes are TRBV12-3 or TRBV12-4 and TRBJ2-5; 7 nucleotides line up with TRBD2. This CDR3 comprises 12 residues. Trimming removed 8 bases from V and 0 bases from J; junction bases left unmatched: 0.

The chain joins TRBV7-3 to TRBJ2-1; D is unresolved. The length of the CDR3 is 14 residues. Trimming stripped 4 bases from V and 0 bases from J, with 7 bases between. CDR1 SGHTA and CDR2 FQGTGA come from the germline V gene. The CDR3 nucleotides read TGTGCCAGCAGCTCCTCGGTCTCCTACAATGAGCAGTTCTTC. The encoded protein is CASSSSVSYNEQFF.

The CDR3 loop reads CASSLGQYYEQYF. CDR3 in DNA: TGTGCCAGCAGCTTAGGTCAGTACTACGAGCAGTACTTC. The rearrangement uses TRBV7-6 and TRBJ2-7; D unclear. From germline, CDR1 is SGHVS and CDR2 FNYEAQ. The CDR3 spans 13 residues. Trimming stripped 1 base from V and 3 bases from J, with 7 bases between.

The CDR3 nucleotides are TGTGCCAGCAGGGAGAGCTCCTACAATGAGCAGTTCTTC. Residues: CASRESSYNEQFF. V usage is TRBV3-1 (or the pseudogene TRBV3-2) and J usage is TRBJ2-1; D is unclear. Germline V gene lookup returns CDR1 LGHDT and CDR2 YNNKEL (reference sequence). Trimming took 6 bases from V and 0 from J, leaving 6 bases between them. This CDR3 has 13 residues.

The chain couples TRBV7-6 to TRBJ2-3; maybe TRBD1 (6 bases). This CDR3 comprises 16 residues. The V end lost 0 bases, the J end lost 2 bases, and 12 bases lay between the germline ends. The germline V gene has CDR1 SGHVS and CDR2 FNYEAQ. The CDR3 sequence: CASSLAHRQVTDTQYF. In nucleotides, the CDR3 is TGTGCCAGCAGCTTAGCCCACCGACAGGTCACAGATACGCAGTATTTT. Full variable domain (missing parts from reference TRBV7-6 and TRBJ2-3): GAGVSQSPRYKVTKRGQDVALRCDPISGHVSLYWYRQALGQGPEFLTYFNYEAQQDKSGLPNDRFSAERPEGSISTLTIQRTEQRDSAMYRCASSLAHRQVTDTQYFGPGTRLTVL.

The chain combines TRBV29-1 with TRBJ1-1, with D hard to call. The CDR3 runs 13 residues. Trimming took 0 bases from V and 5 from J, leaving 10 bases between them. Germline V gene lookup returns CDR1 SQVTM and CDR2 ANQGSEA. DNA for the CDR3: TGCAGCGTTGAAGATAGATTCGAGACTGAAGCTTTCTTT. This translates into CSVEDRFETEAFF.

This clone was seen a few times. The gene calls are TRBV12-3 or TRBV12-4 and TRBJ1-2, with D perhaps matching TRBD1 (5 bases). The CDR3 sequence is 13 residues long. Trimming removed 1 base at V and 7 bases at J, with 10 bases between. CDR3 nucleotide sequence: TGTGCCAGCAGTTTAGGGCGGGGGGTTGGCTACACCTTC. Encoded protein: CASSLGRGVGYTF.

The chain links TRBV29-1 to TRBJ1-1, with TRBD1 matching 8 bases. Germline V gene lookup returns CDR1 SQVTM and CDR2 ANQGSEA. The CDR3 loop spans 14 amino acids. V shed 7 bases, J shed 3 bases, and the junction held 10 bases outside the gene matches. In DNA form, the CDR3 reads TGCAGCGGCACGCCAGGGGGCGCGGACACTGAAGCTTTCTTT. The encoded protein is CSGTPGGADTEAFF.

The gene calls are TRBV6-8 and TRBJ1-1; 8 bases are a match to TRBD1. CDR3 length: 19 residues. With 7 bases clipped from V and 0 bases from J, the junction kept 19 bases outside the gene matches. The germline V gene has CDR1 MNHGY and CDR2 SAAAGT. The CDR3 is CASKIDRGDHRFMNTEAFF. The CDR3, as DNA: TGTGCCAGCAAGATAGACAGGGGCGACCACCGCTTTATGAACACTGAAGCTTTCTTT.

The chain combines TRBV7-9 with TRBJ1-2; TRBD1 agrees at 7 bases. This CDR3 is built from 16 residues. The ends lost 5 bases at V and 4 bases at J; junction bases unmatched: 13. Germline CDR1 and CDR2: SEHNR and FQNEAQ (reference sequence). CDR3 in amino acids: CASSPISGTAAYGYTF. DNA for the CDR3: TGTGCCAGCAGCCCAATCTCCGGGACAGCCGCCTATGGCTACACCTTC.

This chain connects TRBV6-5 to TRBJ1-6, with D possibly TRBD1 on 5 matching bases. The V gene lost 3 bases and the J gene lost 1 base, with 10 bases spanning the gap. Germline V CDR1 and CDR2: MNHEY, SVGAGI. The CDR3 has 16 amino acids. The CDR3: CASSYEGRSYNSPLHF. DNA of the CDR3: TGTGCCAGCAGTTATGAGGGGAGGTCCTATAATTCACCCCTCCACTTT.

This rearrangement joins TRBV9 to TRBJ2-3; 10 bases line up with TRBD2. Germline loops: CDR1 SGDLS, CDR2 YYNGEE. This CDR3 has 17 residues. V lost 3 bases, J lost 3 bases, and 10 bases stayed unmatched. CDR3 nucleotides: TGTGCCAGCAGCGCAAGCAAGCGGGGGGGCCAGACAGATACGCAGTATTTT. Residues: CASSASKRGGQTDTQYF.